Below, one T cell receptor (beta chain) is given with its context. The CDR3 runs to 15 residues. The germline V gene has CDR1 WNHNN and CDR2 SYGVQD (reference sequence). J lost 5 bases, V lost 2 bases, and 7 bases had no gene match. The entry originates in a study of technical replicates of blood from a handful of donors. Clones were sequenced by immunoSEQ multiplex PCR, and TCRdb holds only the in-frame ones, with some missing. This sample has about 74,000 clones, with 89% found just once. The chain links TRBV10-1 to TRBJ2-5, with 8 bases identical to TRBD2. Input material: T cells isolated from PBMCs. This clonotype was obtained from a human donor in good health. The CDR3 sequence: CASSEIAGTMETQYF. The CDR3 nucleotides are TGCGCCAGCAGTGAGATAGCGGGAACAATGGAGACCCAGTACTTC.